One sample yielded the 32 T cell receptor beta chains listed below, sequenced in a study of siplizumab effects on memory and regulatory T cells. The table came from immunoSEQ multiplex PCR; TCRdb's copy has only in-frame clones and leaves some out. The sample lists about 100,000 clones, approximately 94% seen once, with approximately 0.61% in the top ten. Material: Tregs sorted from blood. The receptors come from a human donor in good health.

The V call is TRBV28, the J call TRBJ2-1; maybe TRBD2 (6 bases). The CDR3 runs to 15 residues. V lost 4 bases and J lost 4, with 14 bases in between. Germline values: CDR1 MDHEN, CDR2 SYDVKM. CDR3 region: CASSSAGTGYNEQFF. CDR3 sequence (DNA): TGTGCCAGCAGTTCCGCCGGGACTGGGTACAATGAGCAGTTCTTC. The variable domain in full, with the rest retrieved from reference TRBV28 and TRBJ2-1, is DVKVTQSSRYLVKRTGEKVFLECVQDMDHENMFWYRQDPGLGLRLIYFSYDVKMKEKGDIPEGYSVSREKKERFSLILESASTNQTSMYLCASSSAGTGYNEQFFGPGTRLTVL.

CDR3 in amino acids: CASSRSGTRAKNIQYF. The CDR3 coding sequence is TGTGCCAGCAGCCGAAGCGGGACCCGAGCCAAAAACATTCAGTACTTC. The chain joins TRBV7-2 to TRBJ2-4; 7 bases fit TRBD2. V was pared by 5 bases and J by 0 bases, with 7 bases of the junction left unmatched. Germline CDR1 is SGHTA and CDR2 is FQGNSA. The CDR3 is 16 residues long.

CDR3 sequence: CAWSRHSYEQYF. Written as DNA, the CDR3 is TGTGCCTGGAGTAGGCATTCCTACGAGCAGTACTTC. The chain joins TRBV30 to TRBJ2-5; the D is unclear. The closer fit of TRBJ2-7 to the DNA end suggests the J call may be wrong. Per the germline V gene, CDR1 is GTSNPN and CDR2 is SVGIG (reference sequence). CDR3 size: 12 residues.

CDR3 sequence: CASSLSGGETQYF. CDR3 nucleotide sequence: TGTGCCAGCAGCTTGTCTGGGGGAGAGACCCAGTACTTC. The chain couples TRBV7-9 to TRBJ2-5; D tentatively fits TRBD1 or TRBD2 (5 bases each). From germline, CDR1 is SEHNR and CDR2 FQNEAQ (reference sequence). Trimming shortened V by 3 bases and J by 4 bases, and 9 bases separated the two germline ends. The CDR3 runs to 13 residues.

The chain uses TRBV7-9 and TRBJ1-3; D is undetermined. The CDR3 has 16 residues. V lost 0 bases and J 2 bases, leaving 11 bases between the germline ends. The germline gives CDR1 SEHNR, CDR2 FQNEAQ (reference sequence). In nucleotides, the CDR3 is TGTGCCAGCAGCTTAGCGTCCCCAGGAGCTGGAAACACCATATATTTT. Protein sequence: CASSLASPGAGNTIYF.

V and J are TRBV5-1 and TRBJ2-2; tentative D call: TRBD2 (6 bases). The V end lost 2 bases, the J end lost 4 bases, and 12 bases lay between the germline ends. This CDR3 region has 15 residues. Germline CDR1 is SGHRS and CDR2 is YFSETQ. The CDR3 nucleotides are TGCGCCAGCAGCTTCACTAGCTCCGGCACCGGGGAGCTGTTTTTT. Translation gives CASSFTSSGTGELFF.

The chain carries TRBV20-1 and TRBJ2-7; no definite D call. The V end was cut by 6 bases, the J end by 4 bases, with 10 bases between. This CDR3 has 11 amino acids. Germline V lookup: CDR1 DFQATT, CDR2 SNEGSKA (reference sequence). CDR3 coding DNA: TGCAGTGCCAATAAAGTTTACGAGCAGTACTTC. Protein: CSANKVYEQYF.

This clone was seen once. The gene calls are TRBV5-1 and TRBJ2-3, with D perhaps matching TRBD2 (6 bases). Germline CDR1 and CDR2: SGHRS and YFSETQ. Trimming cost V 0 bases and J 2 bases, with 7 bases left between them. This CDR3 is 14 amino acids long. The CDR3 sequence: CASSLGDFTDTQYF. The CDR3 region has the DNA TGCGCCAGCAGCTTGGGGGACTTCACAGATACGCAGTATTTT.

J is TRBJ2-3 and V is TRBV7-9; 11 nucleotides line up with TRBD2. The V segment lost 4 bases and the J segment 6 bases; nucleotides outside the gene matches: 12. Germline CDR1 SEHNR, CDR2 FQNEAQ (reference sequence). This CDR3 comprises 17 residues. This CDR3 reads CASSSPIAGGQSDTQYF. The DNA of the CDR3 is TGTGCCAGCAGCTCCCCTATAGCGGGAGGGCAGTCCGATACGCAGTATTTT. Complete variable domain (other parts from reference TRBV7-9 and TRBJ2-3): DTGVSQNPRHKITKRGQNVTFRCDPISEHNRLYWYRQTLGQGPEFLTYFQNEAQLEKSRLLSDRFSAERPKGSFSTLEIQRTEQGDSAMYLCASSSPIAGGQSDTQYFGPGTRLTVL.

This clone was found a few times. The genes are TRBV7-9 and TRBJ2-3, with 8 bases identical to TRBD2. Germline V gene sequence: CDR1 SEHNR, CDR2 FQNEAQ (reference sequence). With 7 bases clipped from V and 0 bases from J, the junction kept 3 bases outside the gene matches. The CDR3 extends over 14 amino acids. CDR3 coding DNA: TGTGCCAGCAAGGCTAGCGGGAGCACAGATACGCAGTATTTT. Its protein product is CASKASGSTDTQYF.

V is TRBV15 and J is TRBJ2-2, with 7 nucleotides matching TRBD2. The V gene's germline CDR1 is LNHNV and CDR2 YYDKDF (reference sequence). This CDR3 is built from 16 residues. V lost 0 bases and J lost 7; bases outside the gene matches: 8. The CDR3 loop reads CATSRDRLRGDGELFF. The CDR3 DNA sequence: TGTGCCACCAGCAGAGATCGACTTCGGGGGGACGGGGAGCTGTTTTTT.

The chain couples TRBV25-1 to TRBJ2-7, with TRBD2 matching 12 bases. The V gene's germline CDR1 is MGHDK and CDR2 SYGVNS. The CDR3 spans 15 residues. V was clipped by 9 bases and J by 2 bases; unmatched bases: 8. The CDR3, as DNA: TGTGCCAGTAAAGAGCGACTAGCGGGAGCCTACGAGCAGTACTTC. This translates into CASKERLAGAYEQYF.

This chain joins TRBV5-6 and TRBJ2-4, with 9 bases lining up with TRBD1. Per germline, CDR1 SGHDT and CDR2 YYEEEE. CDR3 length: 14 residues. Trimming cost V 4 bases and J 6 bases; bases outside gene matches: 5. The DNA for the CDR3 is TGTGCCAGCAGCGGGACAGGGAGGGGAAACATTCAGTACTTC. Protein sequence: CASSGTGRGNIQYF.

With respect to this clone: In the same sample, other DNA sequences code for this CDR3. The V call is TRBV27, the J call TRBJ2-1, with D tentatively TRBD1 (6 bases). CDR1 and CDR2 from the germline V gene are MNHEY and SMNVEV (reference sequence). CDR3 size: 15 residues. Trimming removed 2 bases from V and 0 bases from J, with 8 bases in between. This CDR3 is CASSLRGSSYNEQFF. The CDR3 bases are TGTGCCAGCAGTTTAAGGGGGAGCTCCTACAATGAGCAGTTCTTC.

This CDR3 reads CASSYLTGKELFF. Written as DNA, the CDR3 is TGCGCCAGCAGCTACTTAACAGGGAAGGAGCTGTTTTTT. The chain links TRBV5-1 to TRBJ2-2, with D perhaps matching TRBD1 (6 bases). V shed 3 bases and J shed 10 bases, with 13 bases lying between them. This CDR3 spans 13 amino acids. Germline V lookup: CDR1 SGHRS, CDR2 YFSETQ.

The genes are TRBV6-5 and TRBJ1-6; D may be TRBD1 (5 bases). This CDR3 spans 14 amino acids. CDR1 and CDR2 (germline): MNHEY, SVGAGI. V was clipped by 6 bases and J by 14 bases, with 20 bases between them. CDR3 region: CASSQVNGVGALHF. The CDR3 DNA reads as TGTGCCAGCAGCCAGGTTAATGGAGTGGGGGCCCTCCACTTT.

This chain uses TRBV29-1 with TRBJ2-7; D is uncertain. V lost 4 bases and J lost 4, with 11 bases in between. This CDR3 comprises 12 residues. The germline CDR1 and CDR2 sequences are SQVTM and ANQGSEA. CDR3 protein: CSVGWTVYEQYF. CDR3 DNA: TGCAGCGTTGGTTGGACGGTTTACGAGCAGTACTTC.

V gene TRBV5-1 combines with J gene TRBJ1-5, with no clear D. This CDR3 is built from 13 residues. The germline V gene encodes CDR1 SGHRS and CDR2 YFSETQ. Trimming stripped 0 bases from V and 6 bases from J, with 7 bases between. CDR3 amino acids: CASSLGPPQPQHF. CDR3 nucleotide sequence: TGCGCCAGCAGCTTGGGTCCCCCTCAGCCCCAGCATTTT. Variable domain in full (rest from reference TRBV5-1 and TRBJ1-5): KAGVTQTPRYLIKTRGQQVTLSCSPISGHRSVSWYQQTPGQGLQFLFEYFSETQRNKGNFPGRFSGRQFSNSRSEMNVSTLELGDSALYLCASSLGPPQPQHFGDGTRLSIL.

This sequence joins TRBV12-5 and TRBJ1-3; weak D call: TRBD1 (5 bases). The CDR3 is made up of 14 amino acids. With 7 bases removed from V and 7 bases from J, the gap between germline ends came to 17 bases. CDR1 and CDR2 (germline): LGHNT, FRNRAP. Here the CDR3 reads CASAPGLRGNTIYF. In DNA, the CDR3 is TGTGCTAGTGCCCCGGGACTCAGAGGGAACACCATATATTTT.

This rearrangement joins TRBV5-1 to TRBJ2-6; no reliable D call. Trimming shortened V by 2 bases and J by 1 base, and 13 bases separated the two germline ends. The CDR3 is 17 residues long. Looked up from germline, CDR1 is SGHRS and CDR2 is YFSETQ. The CDR3 bases are TGCGCCAGCAGCTTTGTAACAACAAATTCTGGGGCCAACGTCCTGACTTTC. As protein: CASSFVTTNSGANVLTF.

V gene TRBV7-7 combines with J gene TRBJ2-1; 9 bases map to TRBD1. This CDR3 comprises 13 residues. CDR1 and CDR2 (germline): SSHAT, FNYEAQ (reference sequence). J lost 6 bases, V lost 5 bases, and 2 bases had no gene match. DNA of the CDR3: TGTGCCAGCAGCGTGGGACAGGGCAATGAGCAGTTCTTC. Translation: CASSVGQGNEQFF.

The chain joins TRBV5-1 to TRBJ1-1; the D is unclear. Germline V gene data show CDR1 as SGHRS and CDR2 as YFSETQ. V lost 1 base, J lost 1 base, and 11 bases lay in between. The CDR3 has 15 amino acids. The CDR3 loop reads CASSLQLSGNTEAFF. In DNA, the CDR3 is TGCGCCAGCAGCTTGCAACTTAGCGGGAACACTGAAGCTTTCTTT.

The chain carries TRBV4-1 and TRBJ2-3; TRBD2 matches 10 bases. CDR1 MGHRA and CDR2 YSYEKL come from the germline V gene. This CDR3 spans 17 amino acids. V lost 2 bases to trimming and J lost 5 bases; unmatched junction nucleotides: 10. The CDR3: CASSQLYTSGMVDTQYF. CDR3 bases: TGCGCCAGCAGCCAACTTTACACTAGCGGGATGGTAGATACGCAGTATTTT.

The rearrangement uses TRBV7-3 and TRBJ1-1; no clear D. Trimming stripped 4 bases from V and 1 base from J, with 7 bases between. The germline gives CDR1 SGHTA, CDR2 FQGTGA. This CDR3 region has 13 residues. The CDR3 sequence: CASSSNPNTEAFF. In DNA, the CDR3 is TGTGCCAGCAGCTCTAACCCGAACACTGAAGCTTTCTTT.

The chain links TRBV19 to TRBJ2-1, with 13 bases fitting TRBD2. Germline trimming cut 4 bases from V and 7 bases from J; bases unmatched to any gene: 13. In germline, CDR1 is LNHDA, CDR2 SQIVND (reference sequence). The CDR3 has 18 residues. The CDR3 protein is CASSTRPGLAGAGNEQFF. The CDR3 nucleotides are TGTGCCAGTAGTACAAGGCCAGGACTAGCGGGAGCAGGGAATGAGCAGTTCTTC.

The chain combines TRBV6-6 with TRBJ1-2; D is unresolved. Germline V gene data show CDR1 as MNHNY and CDR2 as SVGAGI (reference sequence). With 6 bases removed from V and 1 base from J, the gap between germline ends came to 12 bases. The CDR3 spans 14 residues. In DNA, the CDR3 is TGTGCCAGCAGGAAAGGACGGATTAACTATGGCTACACCTTC. Translating it yields CASRKGRINYGYTF.

The chain couples TRBV7-9 to TRBJ2-6; D is unresolved. V was cut by 5 bases and J by 0 bases, with 17 bases left in between. Germline V CDR1 and CDR2: SEHNR, FQNEAQ (reference sequence). This CDR3 contains 18 residues. The CDR3 DNA is TGTGCCAGCAGCACCCCCGGCATCGGCACCTCTGGGGCCAACGTCCTGACTTTC. Translated: CASSTPGIGTSGANVLTF.

The chain employs TRBV14 and TRBJ2-2; 11 bases line up with TRBD2. The CDR3 sequence is 15 residues long. Germline lookup yields CDR1 SGHDN and CDR2 FVKESK. J gave up 6 bases and V 5 bases, and 5 bases lay outside the gene matches. The CDR3: CASSRLAGSAGELFF. CDR3 in DNA: TGTGCCAGCAGCAGACTAGCGGGATCAGCCGGGGAGCTGTTTTTT.

The chain combines TRBV30 with TRBJ1-5, with D unclear. The CDR3 sequence is 12 residues long. Germline assignment: CDR1 GTSNPN and CDR2 SVGIG (reference sequence). The V end lost 4 bases, the J end lost 5 bases, and 9 bases lay between the germline ends. The CDR3, as DNA: TGTGCCTGGACGGATGGGCATCAGCCCCAGCATTTT. Its translation is CAWTDGHQPQHF. The whole variable domain, filled in from reference TRBV30 and TRBJ1-5, reads SQTIHQWPATLVQPVGSPLSLECTVEGTSNPNLYWYRQAAGRGLQLLFYSVGIGQISSEVPQNLSASRPQDRQFILSSKKLLLSDSGFYLCAWTDGHQPQHFGDGTRLSIL.

The genes are TRBV7-9 and TRBJ2-5, with D perhaps matching TRBD2 (6 bases). The CDR3 extends over 13 amino acids. Germline V gene sequence: CDR1 SEHNR, CDR2 FQNEAQ (reference sequence). Trimming cost V 6 bases and J 4 bases, with 12 bases left between them. The CDR3 sequence is CASSQGRSETQYF. The CDR3 coding sequence is TGTGCCAGCAGTCAAGGGAGGTCAGAGACCCAGTACTTC.

The chain combines TRBV18 with TRBJ2-1; no reliable D call. This CDR3 is 13 amino acids long. Germline V gene lookup returns CDR1 KGHSH and CDR2 LQKENI. V shed 0 bases and J shed 5 bases, with 5 bases lying between them. This CDR3 reads CASSPPQNNEQFF. CDR3 DNA sequence: TGTGCCAGCTCACCACCCCAAAACAATGAGCAGTTCTTC.

This chain connects TRBV10-2 to TRBJ1-1; tentatively, D is TRBD1 (5 bases). The CDR3 runs to 15 residues. The germline V and J ends were trimmed by 6 bases and 1 base, with 15 bases remaining between them. Germline loops: CDR1 WSHSY, CDR2 SAAADI. The CDR3 is CASSEGTRGNTEAFF. DNA of the CDR3: TGCGCCAGCAGCGAGGGGACCCGGGGGAACACTGAAGCTTTCTTT.